This entry lists 20 T cell receptor beta chains sequenced from one sample in a study of OX40 agonist ivuxolimab in advanced cancers. The method behind the library was the immunoSEQ multiplex PCR assay. The immuneACCESS repertoire file appears here via TCRdb, limited to in-frame rearrangements. These files lack a portion of the clones; in checked studies, under half of the deficit traces to unresolved V genes, and the cause of the others is not known. The sample contains 65,000 to 95,000 clones, approximately 92% of them found a single time. Approximately 4.8% of the sample comes from the top ten. Material: CD4+ or CD8+ T cells sorted from blood, obtained in a trial of the OX40 agonist ivuxolimab. These receptors were obtained from an adult with an advanced solid tumor such as melanoma, head and neck, liver or kidney cancer.

The chain has TRBV20-1 and TRBJ1-2; D is unclear. The CDR3 runs to 11 residues. Germline V lookup: CDR1 DFQATT, CDR2 SNEGSKA (reference sequence). Trimming removed 5 bases from V and 4 bases from J, with 8 bases in between. CDR3 region: CSAWTGYGYTF. In DNA, the CDR3 is TGCAGTGCTTGGACCGGCTATGGCTACACCTTC.

This clone was counted a single time. The chain couples TRBV19 to TRBJ2-1; D is possibly TRBD1 (5 bases). CDR1 LNHDA and CDR2 SQIVND come from the germline V gene (reference sequence). The CDR3 is 16 residues long. V shed 3 bases and J shed 5 bases, with 17 bases lying between them. The CDR3 here is CASSMGPAYSDNEQFF. CDR3 in DNA: TGTGCCAGTAGTATGGGGCCCGCATACTCGGACAATGAGCAGTTCTTC.

This chain joins TRBV30 and TRBJ2-7; D not certain. This CDR3 is 11 amino acids long. The ends were cut back, 3 bases at V and 3 bases at J, with 6 bases in the middle. Germline-derived CDR1 and CDR2 are GTSNPN and SVGIG (reference sequence). CDR3: CAWSPRYEQYF. The CDR3 coding sequence is TGTGCCTGGAGCCCTCGCTACGAGCAGTACTTC.

The CDR3 DNA is TGTGCCTGGAGCGTGGGGTTCTCTGGAAACACCATATATTTT. Protein product: CAWSVGFSGNTIYF. The chain recombines TRBV30 with TRBJ1-3; D gene ambiguous. The germline CDR1 and CDR2 sequences are GTSNPN and SVGIG (reference sequence). Trimming left V 3 bases short and J 0 bases short, with 9 bases between. This CDR3 spans 14 amino acids.

Points on this clone: One end of the junction is discordant with germline, which a read error may explain. The J gene is TRBJ2-1, the V gene TRBV4-1; a weak D match, TRBD2 (7 bases). Germline CDR1 and CDR2: MGHRA and YSYEKL. There are 13 residues in the CDR3. The CDR3 spells CASSQDERGAPVF. DNA for the CDR3: TGCGCCAGCAGCCAAGATGAACGGGGGGCTCCAGTCTTC.

This chain uses TRBV5-1 with TRBJ2-2; TRBD1 is a possible D gene (6 bases). CDR3 length equals 15 residues. From germline, CDR1 is SGHRS and CDR2 YFSETQ. V lost 1 base, J lost 7 bases, and 14 bases lay in between. The CDR3 sequence is CASSLWLGAGGELFF. The DNA of the CDR3 is TGCGCCAGCAGCTTGTGGTTGGGGGCCGGCGGGGAGCTGTTTTTT.

J is TRBJ2-3 and V is TRBV9, with D possibly matching TRBD1 (6 bases). Germline CDR1 is SGDLS and CDR2 is YYNGEE. CDR3 length: 16 residues. Trimming removed 4 bases from V and 4 bases from J, with 19 bases in between. Written as DNA, the CDR3 is TGTGCCAGCAGCATCTCGACGGGTGGGGGCGCAGATACGCAGTATTTT. Translated, it gives CASSISTGGGADTQYF.

The chain is built from TRBV7-6 and TRBJ1-1, with D tentatively TRBD1 (6 bases). V was shortened by 5 bases and J by 1 base, with 8 bases between the two germline ends. CDR3 length: 13 amino acids. Germline lookup yields CDR1 SGHVS and CDR2 FNYEAQ. The CDR3 bases are TGTGCCAGCAGCGGGGGACAGAACACTGAAGCTTTCTTT. It encodes CASSGGQNTEAFF.

The CDR3 loop reads CASSTPAGRTEQFF. CDR3 sequence (DNA): TGTGCCAGCAGCACTCCCGCGGGGAGGACTGAGCAGTTCTTC. V is TRBV28 and J is TRBJ2-1; D might be TRBD2 (6 bases). The CDR3 extends over 14 amino acids. CDR1 MDHEN and CDR2 SYDVKM come from the germline V gene. Trimming shortened V by 6 bases and J by 9 bases, and 18 bases separated the two germline ends.

This clone appeared a single time. The CDR3 reads CASNLGGPGGEKLFF. The CDR3 coding sequence is TGTGCCAGCAACCTGGGAGGGCCCGGCGGTGAAAAACTGTTTTTT. The rearrangement joins TRBV5-5 to TRBJ1-4; D is unclear. This CDR3 has 15 amino acids. Germline assignment: CDR1 SGHKS and CDR2 YYEKEE (reference sequence). Between the trimmed V and J ends, which lost 6 bases and 7 bases, there was a span of 19 bases.

This chain joins TRBV6-5 and TRBJ2-7; TRBD1 aligns across 9 bases. The CDR3 runs to 15 residues. The germline gives CDR1 MNHEY, CDR2 SVGAGI. Trimming cost V 6 bases and J 1 base; bases outside gene matches: 7. CDR3 coding DNA: TGTGCCAGCAGGGGGACAGGGTCTGTATCCTACGAGCAGTACTTC. Encoded protein: CASRGTGSVSYEQYF.

The V gene is TRBV2, the J gene TRBJ2-7, with 9 bases identical to TRBD1. This CDR3 has 15 residues. V shed 6 bases, J shed 9 bases, and the junction held 15 bases outside the gene matches. Germline values: CDR1 SNHLY, CDR2 FYNNEI. The CDR3 region has the DNA TGTGCCAGCAGGTTCCGAGACAGGGGGACCCGGGGGCAGTACTTC. This translates into CASRFRDRGTRGQYF.

This clone was seen a few times. The CDR3 loop reads CASSDDRAYEQYF. The CDR3 region has the DNA TGTGCCAGCAGTGACGATAGAGCCTACGAGCAGTACTTC. The gene calls are TRBV28 and TRBJ2-7; D remains unclear. Germline CDR1 and CDR2: MDHEN and SYDVKM. V lost 5 bases and J 2 bases, leaving 10 bases between the germline ends. CDR3 size: 13 residues.

This chain joins TRBV9 and TRBJ1-4; tentative D call: TRBD1 (6 bases). CDR3 length equals 16 residues. CDR1 is SGDLS, CDR2 YYNGEE, per germline. V lost 0 bases, J lost 5 bases, and 14 bases lay in between. The CDR3 sequence is CASSVAVGGGNEKLFF. CDR3 DNA: TGTGCCAGCAGCGTAGCTGTCGGGGGCGGGAATGAAAAACTGTTTTTT.

The chain has TRBV5-1 and TRBJ2-3; 7 nucleotides line up with TRBD1. Germline values: CDR1 SGHRS, CDR2 YFSETQ. The J segment lost 3 bases and the V segment lost 3 bases, leaving 10 bases of the junction unmatched. The CDR3 spans 16 residues. The CDR3 DNA reads TGCGCCAGCAGCTCCTGGGACAGATGGGGAACAGATACGCAGTATTTT. The encoded protein is CASSSWDRWGTDTQYF.

V is TRBV28 and J is TRBJ1-5; D might be TRBD1 (6 bases). Germline assignment: CDR1 MDHEN and CDR2 SYDVKM. The V and J ends lost 7 bases and 6 bases respectively, with 13 bases between them. The CDR3 sequence is 13 residues long. CDR3: CASTGGGGQPQHF. Here the CDR3 DNA reads TGTGCCAGCACGGGAGGGGGTGGTCAGCCCCAGCATTTT.

Points on this clone: As the CDR3 is not closed by the conserved phenylalanine or tryptophan, this likely results from a read error. The limits of the CDR3 on the DNA are not certain, so only TCRdb's listed CDR3 is given. The J gene is TRBJ1-1, the V gene TRBV5-1; the tabulated D call, TRBD1, remains unverified against the DNA. In germline, CDR1 is SGHRS, CDR2 YFSETQ. With termini counted, the CDR3 has 14 amino acids. CDR3 region: CASSTPPGQDVWSY.

V gene TRBV11-3 combines with J gene TRBJ2-7; 10 nucleotides agree with TRBD2. V lost 5 bases, J lost 6 bases, and 7 bases stayed unmatched. This CDR3 has 14 amino acids. CDR1 is SGHNT, CDR2 YENEEA, per germline. The CDR3 coding sequence is TGTGCCAGCAGCCGATCACTAGCGGGACGCGAGCAGTACTTC. Translating it yields CASSRSLAGREQYF.

The chain is built from TRBV5-4 and TRBJ2-2; D not resolved. The CDR3 covers 14 residues. Germline V CDR1 and CDR2: SGHNT, YYREEE (reference sequence). V was clipped by 4 bases and J by 5 bases, with 12 bases between them. CDR3 loop: CASSVSLSTGELFF. CDR3 nucleotides: TGTGCCAGCAGCGTCTCCCTTAGTACCGGGGAGCTGTTTTTT.

Points on this clone: At the DNA level, this CDR3 is encoded by other sequences in the same sample as well. The chain recombines TRBV28 with TRBJ2-3, with 9 bases aligning to TRBD1. Trimming took 6 bases from V and 4 from J; bases not matched to a gene: 2. CDR3 length equals 13 residues. Germline values: CDR1 MDHEN, CDR2 SYDVKM. The CDR3 loop is CASRTGGSDTQYF. The DNA of the CDR3 is TGTGCCAGCAGAACAGGGGGCTCAGATACGCAGTATTTT.